The sequence of this T cell receptor beta chain was determined in a study of T cell changes during pregnancy in multiple sclerosis. Here immunoSEQ multiplex PCR was the method, and the copy in TCRdb shows in-frame clones only, minus some. This sample yields 50,000 to 65,000 clones, of which less than 95% are seen a single time; about 6.4% belongs to the top ten. This CDR3 is 15 amino acids long. Germline V gives CDR1 MNHEY, CDR2 SMNVEV (reference sequence). Germline trimming cut 6 bases from V and 5 bases from J; bases unmatched to any gene: 13. Sequenced material: peripheral blood, taken in the third trimester of pregnancy. The chain employs TRBV27 and TRBJ2-7; TRBD2 aligns across 7 bases. The clonotype originates from a female donor in good health, enrolled as a control in a pregnancy study. This CDR3 is CASSLREGSGNEQYF. For the CDR3, the DNA is TGTGCCAGCAGCCTTAGGGAGGGTTCAGGGAACGAGCAGTACTTC.